The 18 T cell receptor beta chains below come from one sample, sequenced in a study of T cell responses to AZD1222 COVID-19 vaccine. Assay: immunoSEQ multiplex PCR; the TCRdb copy retains only in-frame clones and omits some. The table shows tens of thousands of clones, with 70% to 90% occurring only once. This specimen consisted of peripheral blood, obtained on day 0 of AZD1222 vaccination. The receptors shown here come from an adult in good health.

The CDR3 bases are TGTGCCAGCAGCTCAAGGGCGGTCCCTACAGTAGGAGAGACCCAGTACTTC. Amino acid sequence: CASSSRAVPTVGETQYF. V gene TRBV7-9 combines with J gene TRBJ2-5; D remains unclear. The V gene's germline CDR1 is SEHNR and CDR2 FQNEAQ (reference sequence). This CDR3 comprises 17 residues. Trimming pared 4 bases from V and 4 bases from J, leaving 22 bases between. Using reference TRBV7-9 and TRBJ2-5 for the parts outside the CDR3, the full variable domain is DTGVSQNPRHKITKRGQNVTFRCDPISEHNRLYWYRQTLGQGPEFLTYFQNEAQLEKSRLLSDRFSAERPKGSFSTLEIQRTEQGDSAMYLCASSSRAVPTVGETQYFGPGTRLLVL.

This clone occurred a few times. The V and J genes are TRBV5-8 and TRBJ1-5; 8 bases match TRBD1. The CDR3 runs to 17 residues. Germline values: CDR1 SGHTS, CDR2 YDEGEE. Trimming took 6 bases from V and 0 from J; bases not matched to a gene: 11. The CDR3 loop is CASKKATGQDSNQPQHF. The CDR3, as DNA: TGTGCCAGCAAAAAAGCGACGGGACAGGATAGCAATCAGCCCCAGCATTTT.

V usage is TRBV12-5 and J usage is TRBJ2-1; D remains unclear. The V gene's germline CDR1 is LGHNT and CDR2 FRNRAP. The CDR3 consists of 12 residues. Trimming took 7 bases from V and 4 from J, leaving 8 bases between them. The DNA for the CDR3 is TGTGCTAGTGCCCCCCCATACAATGAGCAGTTCTTC. This sequence encodes CASAPPYNEQFF.

The genes are TRBV9 and TRBJ1-1; TRBD1 agrees at 7 bases. Germline values: CDR1 SGDLS, CDR2 YYNGEE. The CDR3 is 15 amino acids. V lost 1 base and J lost 5; bases outside the gene matches: 8. The CDR3 sequence: CASSVRAGGRTEAFF. CDR3 DNA sequence: TGTGCCAGCAGCGTACGGGCAGGGGGAAGGACTGAAGCTTTCTTT.

CDR3 nucleotide sequence: TGTGCCAGCAGTTCAACCGGGACAGGGAATGAAAAACTGTTTTTT. As protein: CASSSTGTGNEKLFF. The genes are TRBV28 and TRBJ1-4, with TRBD1 matching 9 bases. This CDR3 region has 15 residues. CDR1 is MDHEN and CDR2 is SYDVKM in the germline V gene. V shed 4 bases and J 5 bases; nucleotides not matched to a gene: 5. The full variable domain, rest sourced from reference TRBV28 and TRBJ1-4, is DVKVTQSSRYLVKRTGEKVFLECVQDMDHENMFWYRQDPGLGLRLIYFSYDVKMKEKGDIPEGYSVSREKKERFSLILESASTNQTSMYLCASSSTGTGNEKLFFGSGTQLSVL.

V usage is TRBV18 and J usage is TRBJ2-1; D unresolved. The V end was cut by 5 bases, the J end by 0 bases, with 5 bases between. CDR1 KGHSH and CDR2 LQKENI come from the germline V gene. There are 13 residues in the CDR3. For the CDR3, the DNA is TGTGCCAGCTCAATAAGCTCCTACAATGAGCAGTTCTTC. Translating gives CASSISSYNEQFF.

This CDR3 is CASSRGGGHRAYNEQFF. CDR3 bases: TGTGCCAGCAGCCGGGGGGGAGGGCATCGGGCTTACAATGAGCAGTTCTTC. The gene calls are TRBV3-1 (or the pseudogene TRBV3-2) and TRBJ2-1; 7 bases are shared with TRBD2. Germline CDR1 is LGHDT and CDR2 is YNNKEL (reference sequence). The CDR3 totals 17 residues. Trimming took 4 bases from V and 4 from J; bases not matched to a gene: 13.

The chain carries TRBV6-5 and TRBJ1-1, with 9 nucleotides matching TRBD1. The trim removed 7 bases at V and 5 bases at J, leaving 11 bases unmatched. This CDR3 region has 15 residues. CDR1 and CDR2 (germline): MNHEY, SVGAGI. This CDR3 is CASNTAGTGRTEAFF. CDR3 bases: TGTGCCAGCAATACCGCCGGGACAGGGAGAACTGAAGCTTTCTTT.

The genes are TRBV11-2 and TRBJ1-1; a possible D gene is TRBD1 (5 bases). Trimming left V 0 bases short and J 9 bases short, with 14 bases between. CDR1 is SGHAT, CDR2 FQNNGV, per germline. CDR3 length: 14 residues. CDR3 loop: CASSLERGAYQAFF. DNA of the CDR3: TGTGCCAGCAGCTTAGAACGTGGGGCGTACCAAGCTTTCTTT.

The CDR3 here is CASSLYGAGGYTF. As DNA, the CDR3 is TGTGCCAGCAGTTTATATGGGGCCGGGGGCTACACCTTC. This chain links TRBV27 with TRBJ1-2; D possibly corresponds to TRBD1 (5 bases). Germline assignment: CDR1 MNHEY and CDR2 SMNVEV (reference sequence). With 1 base removed from V and 8 bases from J, the gap between germline ends came to 11 bases. CDR3 length: 13 amino acids.

The chain employs TRBV5-5 and TRBJ1-1; D perhaps matches TRBD1 (6 bases). V dropped 1 base and J dropped 0 bases, with 10 bases sitting between them. Germline V gives CDR1 SGHKS, CDR2 YYEKEE (reference sequence). The CDR3 spans 15 residues. The CDR3 sequence: CASSLSGHMNTEAFF. The CDR3 DNA reads as TGTGCCAGCAGCTTGTCGGGACACATGAACACTGAAGCTTTCTTT.

The sample holds one count of this clone. V usage is TRBV3-1 (or the pseudogene TRBV3-2) and J usage is TRBJ1-1, with a weak D call TRBD1 (5 bases). The germline gives CDR1 LGHDT, CDR2 YNNKEL (reference sequence). The CDR3 is 14 amino acids. V lost 1 base to trimming and J lost 5 bases, with 11 bases between them. The CDR3 reads CASSQVQGETEAFF. CDR3 nucleotides: TGTGCCAGCAGCCAAGTGCAGGGAGAAACTGAAGCTTTCTTT.

The chain recombines TRBV5-1 with TRBJ1-6; D might be TRBD1 (5 bases). This CDR3 is 14 amino acids long. Trimming took 0 bases from V and 10 from J, leaving 11 bases between them. Germline assignment: CDR1 SGHRS and CDR2 YFSETQ. The CDR3 reads CASSLEGYRSPLHF. CDR3 nucleotide sequence: TGCGCCAGCAGCTTGGAGGGGTATCGGTCACCCCTCCACTTT.

The V call is TRBV6-5, the J call TRBJ2-7, with D hard to call. CDR3 length: 13 residues. V gave up 8 bases and J gave up 2 bases, with 13 bases separating them. Germline V gene lookup returns CDR1 MNHEY and CDR2 SVGAGI. The CDR3 sequence is CASGVQLTYEQYF. CDR3 bases: TGTGCCAGCGGAGTACAGCTTACCTACGAGCAGTACTTC.

The gene calls are TRBV20-1 and TRBJ1-1; D not certain. The CDR3 runs 13 residues. Germline V gives CDR1 DFQATT, CDR2 SNEGSKA (reference sequence). V was cut by 3 bases and J by 0 bases, with 8 bases left in between. Written as DNA, the CDR3 is TGCAGTGCTAGTACACGGTTGAACACTGAAGCTTTCTTT. This sequence encodes CSASTRLNTEAFF.

The chain couples TRBV11-2 to TRBJ2-5; 11 bases map to TRBD1. This CDR3 has 18 residues. Germline-derived CDR1 and CDR2 are SGHAT and FQNNGV. V trimming: 5 bases; J trimming: 5 bases; junction bases outside the gene matches: 16. The CDR3 reads CASSRPLQGQGARETQYF. CDR3 nucleotides: TGTGCCAGCAGCCGACCCCTCCAAGGACAGGGGGCACGGGAGACCCAGTACTTC.

The chain employs TRBV7-9 and TRBJ1-2, with 7 bases identical to TRBD1. Trimming took 1 base from V and 3 from J; bases not matched to a gene: 5. The germline V gene encodes CDR1 SEHNR and CDR2 FQNEAQ (reference sequence). This CDR3 comprises 15 residues. CDR3 coding DNA: TGTGCCAGCAGCTTAGAGACAGGGATCGACTATGGCTACACCTTC. Translation: CASSLETGIDYGYTF.

V is TRBV15 and J is TRBJ1-2; 10 positions match TRBD1. Losses at the gene ends were 10 bases for V and 5 bases for J; bases not matched to a gene: 10. The V gene's germline CDR1 is LNHNV and CDR2 YYDKDF (reference sequence). This CDR3 is 14 amino acids long. CDR3 bases: TGTGCCATCGGGACAGGGGAATGGCGGTATGGCTACACCTTC. Translation: CAIGTGEWRYGYTF.